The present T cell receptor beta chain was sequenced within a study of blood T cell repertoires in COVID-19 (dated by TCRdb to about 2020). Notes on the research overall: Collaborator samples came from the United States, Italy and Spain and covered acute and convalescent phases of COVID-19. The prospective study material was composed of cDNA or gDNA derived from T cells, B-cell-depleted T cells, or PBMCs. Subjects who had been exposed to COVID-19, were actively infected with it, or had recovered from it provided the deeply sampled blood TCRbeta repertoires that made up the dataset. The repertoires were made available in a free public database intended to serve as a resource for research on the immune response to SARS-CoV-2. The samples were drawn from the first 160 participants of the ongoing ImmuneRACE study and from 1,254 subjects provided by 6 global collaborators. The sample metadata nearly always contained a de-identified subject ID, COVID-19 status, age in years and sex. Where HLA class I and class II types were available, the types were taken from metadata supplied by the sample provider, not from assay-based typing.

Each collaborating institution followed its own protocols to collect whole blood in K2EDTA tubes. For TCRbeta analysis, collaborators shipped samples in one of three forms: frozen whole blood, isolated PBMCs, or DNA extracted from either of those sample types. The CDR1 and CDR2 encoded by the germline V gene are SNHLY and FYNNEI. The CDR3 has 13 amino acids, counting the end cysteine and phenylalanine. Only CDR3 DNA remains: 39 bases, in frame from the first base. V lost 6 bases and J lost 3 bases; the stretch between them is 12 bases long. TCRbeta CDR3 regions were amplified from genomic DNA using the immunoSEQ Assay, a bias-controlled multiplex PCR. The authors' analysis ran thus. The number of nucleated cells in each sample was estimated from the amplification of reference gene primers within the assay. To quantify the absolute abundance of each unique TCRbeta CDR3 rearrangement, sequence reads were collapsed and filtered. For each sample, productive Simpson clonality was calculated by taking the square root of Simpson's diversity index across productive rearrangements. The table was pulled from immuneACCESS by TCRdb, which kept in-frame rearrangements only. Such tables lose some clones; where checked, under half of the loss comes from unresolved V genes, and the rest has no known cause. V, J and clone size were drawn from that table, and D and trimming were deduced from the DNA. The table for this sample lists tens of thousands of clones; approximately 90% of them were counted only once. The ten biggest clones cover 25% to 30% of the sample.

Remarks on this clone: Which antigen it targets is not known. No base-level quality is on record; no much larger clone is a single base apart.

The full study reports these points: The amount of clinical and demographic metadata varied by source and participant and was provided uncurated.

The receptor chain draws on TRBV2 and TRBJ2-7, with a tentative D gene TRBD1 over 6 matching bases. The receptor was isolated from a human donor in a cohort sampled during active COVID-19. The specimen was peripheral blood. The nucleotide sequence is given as TGTGCCAGCAGGGGGGCAGTTAGCTACGAGCAGTACTTC. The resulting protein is CASRGAVSYEQYF.